The 13 T cell receptor beta chains below come from one sample, sequenced in a study of glioma-infiltrating T cells. The iRepertoire nested amplicon-rescue multiplex PCR amplified TCR alpha and beta CDR3s from RNA. TCRdb reanalysed the multiplex PCR reads using MiXCR and keeps one entry per CDR3 protein. The profile shows over 120,000 distinct CDR3 sequences, about 39% of them singletons. The sequencing input was glioma tissue, nonneoplastic brain tissue, or PBMCs (not recorded which). The origin of the receptors is a human donor with low-grade glioma or glioblastoma, undergoing nonglioma brain surgery, or in good health (not recorded which).

This clonotype has a handful of counts. The chain has TRBV14 and TRBJ1-5, with a tentative D call TRBD1 (6 bases). This CDR3 is 17 amino acids long. The V gene lost 5 bases and the J gene lost 2 bases, with 19 bases spanning the gap. Germline V CDR1 and CDR2: SGHDN, FVKESK. The CDR3 sequence is CASSSPGQAKGNQPQHF. The CDR3 DNA follows: TGTGCCAGCAGCTCTCCGGGACAAGCGAAGGGCAATCAGCCCCAGCATTTT.

In its sample, this clonotype was seen a few times. The J gene is TRBJ2-5, the V gene TRBV6-2 or TRBV6-3; possible D gene TRBD1, 5 bases. V dropped 10 bases and J dropped 7 bases, with 22 bases sitting between them. The CDR3 has 14 amino acids. The germline gives CDR1 MNHEY, CDR2 SVGEGT. CDR3 nucleotide sequence: TGTGCCATCAGCACTGAGACCAGGGCCGGGACCCAGTACTTC. It is translated as CAISTETRAGTQYF.

The chain joins TRBV7-6 to TRBJ2-7; 10 bases fit TRBD2. V lost 0 bases to trimming and J lost 4 bases; unmatched junction nucleotides: 9. Germline assignment: CDR1 SGHVS and CDR2 FNYEAQ. The CDR3 has 17 residues. The CDR3 loop reads CASSLAPSSSGSYEQYF. The CDR3 DNA reads as TGTGCCAGCAGCTTAGCGCCGTCATCTAGCGGGAGTTACGAGCAGTACTTC.

This clonotype has more than one count but fewer than ten. This chain connects TRBV4-1 to TRBJ2-3; D uncertain. Germline CDR1 is MGHRA and CDR2 is YSYEKL. V lost 4 bases and J lost 6, with 8 bases in between. This CDR3 region has 12 residues. CDR3 protein: CASSRRADTQYF. DNA of the CDR3: TGCGCCAGCAGCCGCCGAGCCGATACGCAGTATTTT.

The CDR3 spells CASKIPAPQGRRTEAFF. The CDR3 DNA is TGTGCCAGCAAAATCCCCGCACCCCAGGGGAGGAGGACTGAAGCTTTCTTT. V and J are TRBV6-2 or TRBV6-3 and TRBJ1-1; maybe TRBD1 (6 bases). The germline V gene has CDR1 MNHEY and CDR2 SVGEGT. This CDR3 is 17 amino acids long. Trimming took off 7 bases at V and 5 bases at J, with 26 bases between the two ends.

The chain uses TRBV4-3 and TRBJ2-7, with 7 bases matching TRBD1. The ends lost 1 base at V and 0 bases at J; junction bases unmatched: 9. Per germline, CDR1 LGHNA and CDR2 YSLEER. CDR3 size: 17 residues. CDR3 nucleotide sequence: TGCGCCAGCAGCCAAGCATCCGGACAGGTTAGCTCCTACGAGCAGTACTTC. Protein sequence: CASSQASGQVSSYEQYF.

The chain has TRBV20-1 and TRBJ2-1; tentative D call: TRBD2 (6 bases). This CDR3 has 16 residues. Germline V gene data show CDR1 as DFQATT and CDR2 as SNEGSKA (reference sequence). Trimming took off 0 bases at V and 6 bases at J, with 18 bases between the two ends. CDR3 DNA sequence: TGCAGTGCTAGAGATCTACTTACGGGAGCCGTCAATGAGCAGTTCTTC. It codes for CSARDLLTGAVNEQFF.

V gene TRBV20-1 combines with J gene TRBJ1-5; 9 bases align to TRBD1. The CDR3 is made up of 16 amino acids. V lost 6 bases and J lost 5; bases outside the gene matches: 14. Looked up from germline, CDR1 is DFQATT and CDR2 is SNEGSKA (reference sequence). CDR3 sequence: CSAGRTGQGIDQPQHF. The CDR3, as DNA: TGCAGTGCCGGGCGGACGGGACAGGGTATTGATCAGCCCCAGCATTTT.

This rearrangement joins TRBV3-1 to TRBJ1-1, with a possible D match to TRBD1 (6 bases). CDR1 is LGHDT, CDR2 YNNKEL, per germline (reference sequence). Deletions cut 7 bases from V and 1 base from J, with 10 bases between. The CDR3 spans 13 residues. Here the CDR3 reads CASKETGNTEAFF. CDR3 in DNA: TGTGCCAGCAAGGAGACAGGGAACACTGAAGCTTTCTTT. Combining the CDR3 with reference TRBV3-1 and TRBJ1-1 gives the whole variable domain DTAVSQTPKYLVTQMGNDKSIKCEQNLGHDTMYWYKQDSKKFLKIMFSYNNKELIINETVPNRFSPKSPDKAHLNLHINSLELGDSAVYFCASKETGNTEAFFGQGTRLTVV.

This clonotype has at least ten counts. The CDR3 DNA reads TGTGCCAGCAGTTACGGTACTGGGATCTATGGCTACACCTTC. Its protein product is CASSYGTGIYGYTF. This chain uses TRBV6-5 with TRBJ1-2; D uncertain. Germline loops: CDR1 MNHEY, CDR2 SVGAGI. The CDR3 extends over 14 amino acids. V was shortened by 2 bases and J by 4 bases, with 11 bases between the two germline ends.

Here the CDR3 reads CASSLNPLNTGELFF. CDR3 DNA: TGTGCCAGCAGCTTAAACCCCCTGAACACCGGGGAGCTGTTTTTT. This chain uses TRBV7-3 with TRBJ2-2; D gene uncertain. Germline loops: CDR1 SGHTA, CDR2 FQGTGA. The CDR3 is 15 amino acids. V shed 1 base and J shed 1 base, with 7 bases lying between them.

This clonotype showed up just a few times. This rearrangement joins TRBV7-2 to TRBJ2-3, with 10 bases fitting TRBD2. The germline V gene encodes CDR1 SGHTA and CDR2 FQGNSA. Trimming at V came to 8 bases and at J to 4 bases, leaving 6 bases not matched to a gene. The CDR3 sequence is 14 residues long. This CDR3 reads CASGKAGGADTQYF. CDR3 sequence (DNA): TGTGCCAGCGGGAAAGCGGGAGGGGCAGATACGCAGTATTTT.

There are many counts of this clonotype. The chain links TRBV6-1 to TRBJ2-7; 9 bases are a match to TRBD1. The CDR3 is 14 amino acids. The V gene's germline CDR1 is MNHNS and CDR2 SASEGT. The V segment lost 5 bases and the J segment 4 bases; nucleotides outside the gene matches: 6. The CDR3 coding sequence is TGTGCCAGCAGTTCTCCGGGACAGGGTTACGAGCAGTACTTC. Its protein is CASSSPGQGYEQYF.